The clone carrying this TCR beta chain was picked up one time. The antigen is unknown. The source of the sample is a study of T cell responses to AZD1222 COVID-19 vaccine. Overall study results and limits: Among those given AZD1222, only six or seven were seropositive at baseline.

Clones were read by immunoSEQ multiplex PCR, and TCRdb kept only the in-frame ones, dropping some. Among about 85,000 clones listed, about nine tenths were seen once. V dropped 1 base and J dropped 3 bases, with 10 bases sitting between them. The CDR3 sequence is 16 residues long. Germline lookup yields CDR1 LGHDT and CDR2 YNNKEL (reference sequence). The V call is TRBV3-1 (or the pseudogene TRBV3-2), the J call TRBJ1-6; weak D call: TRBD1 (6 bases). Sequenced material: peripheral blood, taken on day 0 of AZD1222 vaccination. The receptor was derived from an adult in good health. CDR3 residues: CASSQGTEIYNSPLHF. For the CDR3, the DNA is TGTGCCAGCAGCCAAGGGACAGAGATCTATAATTCACCCCTCCACTTT.